The text below deals with one T cell receptor beta chain. The data were obtained in a study of blood T cell repertoires in COVID-19. Sequencing used immunoSEQ multiplex PCR; TCRdb keeps in-frame clones, though not all of them. The table records 140,000 to 150,000 clones, approximately 86% of them present only once. The length of the CDR3 is 13 residues. The germline CDR1 and CDR2 sequences are MNHNS and SASEGT. V shed 1 base and J shed 1 base, with 2 bases lying between them. This chain uses TRBV6-1 with TRBJ1-5; the D is unclear. This TCR was recovered from a man between 65 and 79 years old with acute or convalescent COVID-19. What was sequenced was peripheral blood. The CDR3 region is CASSEVSNQPQHF. Here the CDR3 DNA reads TGTGCCAGCAGTGAAGTAAGCAATCAGCCCCAGCATTTT.